The T cell receptor (beta chain) described here comes from a study of blood T cell repertoires in COVID-19. Method: immunoSEQ multiplex PCR; TCRdb's copy keeps in-frame clones and lacks some. This sample has about 280,000 clones, with roughly 80% found just once. Everyone who took part was 18 to 89 years old, and they came from about two dozen US areas. Germline lookup yields CDR1 KGHSH and CDR2 LQKENI. CDR3 length: 15 amino acids. V shed 0 bases, J shed 9 bases, and the junction held 5 bases outside the gene matches. The chain recombines TRBV18 with TRBJ1-6; TRBD1 agrees at 7 bases. Sequenced: PBMCs or T cells enriched from blood (not recorded which). This TCR was sampled from a man between 40 and 49 years old who had been exposed to COVID-19. The CDR3 nucleotides read TGTGCCAGCTCACCACCGAACAGGGGAGGTTCACCCCTCCACTTT. This gives the protein CASSPPNRGGSPLHF. The variable domain in full, completed from reference TRBV18 and TRBJ1-6, reads NAGVMQNPRHLVRRRGQEARLRCSPMKGHSHVYWYRQLPEEGLKFMVYLQKENIIDESGMPKERFSAEFPKEGPSILRIQQVVRGDSAAYFCASSPPNRGGSPLHFGNGTRLTVT.